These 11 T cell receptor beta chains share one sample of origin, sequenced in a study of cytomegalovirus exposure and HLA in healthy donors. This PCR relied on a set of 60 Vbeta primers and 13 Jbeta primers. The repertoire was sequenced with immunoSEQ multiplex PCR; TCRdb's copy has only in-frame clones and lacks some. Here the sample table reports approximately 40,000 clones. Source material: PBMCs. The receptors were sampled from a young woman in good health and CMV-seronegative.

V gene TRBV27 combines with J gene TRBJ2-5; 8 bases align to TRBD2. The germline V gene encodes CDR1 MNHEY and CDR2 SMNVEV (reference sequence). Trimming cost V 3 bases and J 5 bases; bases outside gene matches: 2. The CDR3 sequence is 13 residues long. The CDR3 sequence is CASSFRGGETQYF. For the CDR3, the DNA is TGTGCCAGCAGTTTTCGGGGGGGGGAGACCCAGTACTTC.

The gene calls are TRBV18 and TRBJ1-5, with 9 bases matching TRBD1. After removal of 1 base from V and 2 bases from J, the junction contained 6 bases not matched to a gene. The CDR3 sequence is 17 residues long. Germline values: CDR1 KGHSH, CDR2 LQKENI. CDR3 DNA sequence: TGTGCCAGCTCACCACGGGGGACAGGGAAGGGCAATCAGCCCCAGCATTTT. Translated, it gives CASSPRGTGKGNQPQHF.

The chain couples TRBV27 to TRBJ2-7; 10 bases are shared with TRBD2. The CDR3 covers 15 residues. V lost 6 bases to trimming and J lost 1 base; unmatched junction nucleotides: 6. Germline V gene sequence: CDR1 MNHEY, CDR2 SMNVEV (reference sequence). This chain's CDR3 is CASRSSGRWSYEQYF. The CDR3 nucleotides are TGTGCCAGCAGGTCTAGCGGGAGATGGTCCTACGAGCAGTACTTC.

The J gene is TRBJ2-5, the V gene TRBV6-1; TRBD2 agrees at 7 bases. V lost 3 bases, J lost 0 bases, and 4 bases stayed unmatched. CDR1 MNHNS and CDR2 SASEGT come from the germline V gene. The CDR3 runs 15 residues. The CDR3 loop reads CASSERSGNQETQYF. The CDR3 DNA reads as TGTGCCAGCAGTGAGAGGAGCGGGAACCAAGAGACCCAGTACTTC.

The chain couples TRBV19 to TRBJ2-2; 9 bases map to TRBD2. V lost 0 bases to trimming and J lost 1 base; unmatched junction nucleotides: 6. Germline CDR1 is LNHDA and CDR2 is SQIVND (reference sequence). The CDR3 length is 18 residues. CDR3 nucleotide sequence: TGTGCCAGTAGTATAGATGGAGGGACTAGCTGGAACACCGGGGAGCTGTTTTTT. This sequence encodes CASSIDGGTSWNTGELFF. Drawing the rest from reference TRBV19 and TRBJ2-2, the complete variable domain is DGGITQSPKYLFRKEGQNVTLSCEQNLNHDAMYWYRQDPGQGLRLIYYSQIVNDFQKGDIAEGYSVSREKKESFPLTVTSAQKNPTAFYLCASSIDGGTSWNTGELFFGEGSRLTVL.

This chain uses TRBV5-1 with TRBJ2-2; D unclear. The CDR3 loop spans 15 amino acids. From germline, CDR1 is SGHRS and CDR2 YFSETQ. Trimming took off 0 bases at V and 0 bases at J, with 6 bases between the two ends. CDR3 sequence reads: CASSLALANTGELFF. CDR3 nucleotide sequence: TGCGCCAGCAGCTTGGCGTTAGCGAACACCGGGGAGCTGTTTTTT.

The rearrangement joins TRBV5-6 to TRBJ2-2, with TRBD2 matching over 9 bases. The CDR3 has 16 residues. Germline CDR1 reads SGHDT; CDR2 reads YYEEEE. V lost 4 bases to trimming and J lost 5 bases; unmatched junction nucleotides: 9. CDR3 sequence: CASSHSGSARTGELFF. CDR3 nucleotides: TGTGCCAGCAGCCATAGCGGGAGCGCGCGAACCGGGGAGCTGTTTTTT.

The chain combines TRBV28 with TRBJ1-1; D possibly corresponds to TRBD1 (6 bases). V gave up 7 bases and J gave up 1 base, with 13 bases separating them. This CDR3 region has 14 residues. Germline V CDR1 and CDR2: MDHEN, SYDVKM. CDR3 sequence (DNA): TGTGCCAGCACCCCCCCGGACAGGAACACTGAAGCTTTCTTT. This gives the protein CASTPPDRNTEAFF.

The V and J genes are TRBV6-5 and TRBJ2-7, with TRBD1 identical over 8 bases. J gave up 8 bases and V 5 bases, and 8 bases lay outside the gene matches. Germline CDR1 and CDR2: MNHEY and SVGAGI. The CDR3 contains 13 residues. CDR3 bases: TGTGCCAGCAGTCAGGACAGGGTGCGACAGCAGTACTTC. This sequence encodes CASSQDRVRQQYF.

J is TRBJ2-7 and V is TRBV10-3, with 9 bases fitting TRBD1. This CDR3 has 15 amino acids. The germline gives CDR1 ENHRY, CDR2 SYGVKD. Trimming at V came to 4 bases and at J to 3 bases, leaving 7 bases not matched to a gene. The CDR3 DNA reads TGTGCCATCAGTGGGACAGGGGAAGGTGTCTACGAGCAGTACTTC. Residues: CAISGTGEGVYEQYF.

The CDR3 protein is CASSHGTGSYEQYF. In nucleotides, the CDR3 is TGTGCCAGCAGTCATGGGACAGGGAGCTACGAGCAGTACTTC. The chain carries TRBV5-6 and TRBJ2-7; 9 positions agree with TRBD1. In germline, CDR1 is SGHDT, CDR2 YYEEEE. CDR3 length: 14 amino acids. V trimming: 5 bases; J trimming: 3 bases; junction bases outside the gene matches: 6. The whole variable domain, filled in from reference TRBV5-6 and TRBJ2-7, reads DAGVTQSPTHLIKTRGQQVTLRCSPKSGHDTVSWYQQALGQGPQFIFQYYEEEERQRGNFPDRFSGHQFPNYSSELNVNALLLGDSALYLCASSHGTGSYEQYFGPGTRLTVT.